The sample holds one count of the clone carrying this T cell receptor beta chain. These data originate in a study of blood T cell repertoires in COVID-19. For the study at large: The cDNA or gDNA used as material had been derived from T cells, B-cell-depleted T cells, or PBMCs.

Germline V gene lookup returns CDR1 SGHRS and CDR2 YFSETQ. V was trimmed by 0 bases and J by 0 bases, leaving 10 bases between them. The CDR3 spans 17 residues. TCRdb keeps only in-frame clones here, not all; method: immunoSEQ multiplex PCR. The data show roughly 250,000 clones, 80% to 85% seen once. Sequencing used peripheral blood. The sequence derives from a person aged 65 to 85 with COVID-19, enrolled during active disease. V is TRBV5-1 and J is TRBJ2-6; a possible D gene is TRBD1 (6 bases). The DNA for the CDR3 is TGCGCCAGCAGCTTGGTACTAGGGGGCTCTGGGGCCAACGTCCTGACTTTC. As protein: CASSLVLGGSGANVLTF.